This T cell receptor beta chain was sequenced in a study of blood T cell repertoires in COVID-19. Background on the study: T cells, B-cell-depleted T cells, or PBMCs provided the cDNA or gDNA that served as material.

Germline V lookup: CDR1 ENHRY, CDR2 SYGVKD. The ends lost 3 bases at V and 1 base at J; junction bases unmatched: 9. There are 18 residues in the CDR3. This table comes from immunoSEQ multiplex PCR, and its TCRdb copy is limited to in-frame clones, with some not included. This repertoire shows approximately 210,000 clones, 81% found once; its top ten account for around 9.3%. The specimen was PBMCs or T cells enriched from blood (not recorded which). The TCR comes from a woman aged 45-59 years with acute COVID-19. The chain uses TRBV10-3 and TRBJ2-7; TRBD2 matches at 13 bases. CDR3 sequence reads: CAISDPGLAGVPSYEQYF. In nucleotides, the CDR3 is TGTGCCATCAGTGACCCCGGACTAGCGGGAGTCCCTTCCTACGAGCAGTACTTC.